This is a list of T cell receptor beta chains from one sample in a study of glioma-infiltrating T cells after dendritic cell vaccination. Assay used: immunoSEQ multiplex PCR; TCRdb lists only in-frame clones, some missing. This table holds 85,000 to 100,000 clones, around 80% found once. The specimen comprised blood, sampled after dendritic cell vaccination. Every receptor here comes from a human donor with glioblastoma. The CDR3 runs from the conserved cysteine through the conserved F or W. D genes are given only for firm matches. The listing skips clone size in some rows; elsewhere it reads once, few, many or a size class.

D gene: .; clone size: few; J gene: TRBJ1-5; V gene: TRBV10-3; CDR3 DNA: TGTGCCACCGACTTGATATGGGTGTATAGCAATCAGCCCCAGCATTTT; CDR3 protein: CATDLIWVYSNQPQHF
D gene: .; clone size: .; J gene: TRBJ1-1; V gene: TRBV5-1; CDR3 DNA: TGCGCCAGCAGCTTGGCCGGGTCCGTGTACACTGAAGCTTTCTTT; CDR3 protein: CASSLAGSVYTEAFF
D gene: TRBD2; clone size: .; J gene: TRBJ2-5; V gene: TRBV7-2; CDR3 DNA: TGTGCCAGCAGCTTAATCGTAATGGGGTTAGCGGGCCCACCGGTGACCCAGTACTTC; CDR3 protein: CASSLIVMGLAGPPVTQYF
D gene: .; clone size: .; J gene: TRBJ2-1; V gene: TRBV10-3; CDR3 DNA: TGTGCCATCAGTGCACGAGACGGTCTCGAGGATGGTGAGCAGTTCTTC; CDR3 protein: CAISARDGLEDGEQFF
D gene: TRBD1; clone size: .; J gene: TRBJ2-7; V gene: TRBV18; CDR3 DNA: TGTGCCAGCTCTCCGGGACAGGGATTCTACGAGCAGTACTTC; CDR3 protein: CASSPGQGFYEQYF
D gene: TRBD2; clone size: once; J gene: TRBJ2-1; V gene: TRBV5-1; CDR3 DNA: TGCGCCAGCAGCCCGGGACTAACCTCCTACAATGAGCAGTTCTTC; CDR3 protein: CASSPGLTSYNEQFF
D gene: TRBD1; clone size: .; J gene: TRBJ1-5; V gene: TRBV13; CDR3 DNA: TGTGCCAGCAGCACAAGGGACAGGGGGCCCCAGCATTTT; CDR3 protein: CASSTRDRGPQHF
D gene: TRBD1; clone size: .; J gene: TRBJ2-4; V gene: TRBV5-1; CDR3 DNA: TGCGCCAGCAGCTTGGACAGGGGGGTCAACATTCAGTACTTC; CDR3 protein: CASSLDRGVNIQYF
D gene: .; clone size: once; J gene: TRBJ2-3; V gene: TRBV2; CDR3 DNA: TGTGCCAGCAGTCGCTATTTGCGCACAGATACGCAGTATTTT; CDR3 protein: CASSRYLRTDTQYF
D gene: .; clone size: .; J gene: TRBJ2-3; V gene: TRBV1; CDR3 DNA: TGCACCAGCAGCCAATTTACAGGTCATGGCACAGATACGCAGTATTTT; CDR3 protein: CTSSQFTGHGTDTQYF
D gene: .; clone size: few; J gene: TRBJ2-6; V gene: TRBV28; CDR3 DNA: TGTGCCAGCAGTGTACGGGTGTCTGGGGCCAACGTCCTGACTTTC; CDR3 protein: CASSVRVSGANVLTF
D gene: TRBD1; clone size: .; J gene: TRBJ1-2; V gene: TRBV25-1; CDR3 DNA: TGTGCCAGCAGTGCACAGGGGGCGCGAGTAAATGGCTACACCTTC; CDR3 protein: CASSAQGARVNGYTF
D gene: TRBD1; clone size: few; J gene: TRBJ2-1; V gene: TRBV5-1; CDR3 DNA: TGCGCCAGCAGCCTCGACAGGGCGTCCTACAATGAGCAGTTCTTC; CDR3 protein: CASSLDRASYNEQFF
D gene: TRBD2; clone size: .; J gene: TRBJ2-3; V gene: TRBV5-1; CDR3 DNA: TGCGCCAGCAGCTTGGGATCTAGCGGGGGGCGATCCACAGATACGCAGTATTTT; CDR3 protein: CASSLGSSGGRSTDTQYF
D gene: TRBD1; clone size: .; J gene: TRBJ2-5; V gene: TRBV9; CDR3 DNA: TGTGCCAGCAGCATAAGACAGGGAGAGACCCAGTACTTC; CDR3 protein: CASSIRQGETQYF
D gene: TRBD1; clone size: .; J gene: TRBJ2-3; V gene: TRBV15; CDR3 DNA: TGTGCCACCAGCAGAGATCTCGGACAGGGAACCACAGATACGCAGTATTTT; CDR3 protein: CATSRDLGQGTTDTQYF
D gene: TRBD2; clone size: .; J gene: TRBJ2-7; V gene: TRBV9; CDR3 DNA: TGTGCCAGCAGCCCCAACCCCGCGGGAGGTACCTACGAGCAGTACTTC; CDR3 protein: CASSPNPAGGTYEQYF
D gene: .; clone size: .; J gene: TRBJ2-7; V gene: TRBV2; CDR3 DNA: TGTGCCAGCAGTGAAGCCAGGGTCCGGCAGTACTTC; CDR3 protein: CASSEARVRQYF
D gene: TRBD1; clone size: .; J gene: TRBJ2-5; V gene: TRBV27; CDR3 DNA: TGTGCCAGCAGTTCATTAATACCGCCGGACAGGAGGAAGTACTTC; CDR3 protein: CASSSLIPPDRRKYF
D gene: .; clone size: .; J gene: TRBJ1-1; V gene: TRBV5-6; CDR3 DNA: TGTGCCAGCAGCTTTACGGACACTGAAGCTTTCTTT; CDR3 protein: CASSFTDTEAFF
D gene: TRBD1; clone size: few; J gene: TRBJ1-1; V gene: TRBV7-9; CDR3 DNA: TGTGCCAGCAGCTGGACAGGGCACACTGAAGCTTTCTTT; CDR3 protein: CASSWTGHTEAFF
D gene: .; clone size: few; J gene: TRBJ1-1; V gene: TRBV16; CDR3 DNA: TGTGCCAGCAGCCGCCGACAGGAGAACACTGAAGCTTTCTTT; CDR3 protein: CASSRRQENTEAFF